A selection of T cell receptor beta chains follows, all from one sample in a study of T cell changes during pregnancy in multiple sclerosis. Method: immunoSEQ multiplex PCR; TCRdb's copy keeps in-frame clones and lacks some. This sample has under 45,000 clones, with nearly 90% found just once. The source was CD4+ T cells from peripheral blood mononuclear cells, collected in the first trimester of pregnancy. The receptors derive from a female donor with multiple sclerosis, enrolled in a pregnancy study. CDR3s include the opening cysteine and the closing phenylalanine or tryptophan. A D gene is named only where the DNA matches it firmly. Clone sizes are given selectively: once, few, many, or a class where the clone is expanded.

d_call: TRBD2
j_call: TRBJ2-1
clone_size: NA
v_call: TRBV11-3
cdr3_aa: CASSALAGAIYNEQFF
cdr3_nt: TGTGCCAGCAGCGCTTTAGCGGGAGCTATCTACAATGAGCAGTTCTTC

d_call: NA
j_call: TRBJ1-3
clone_size: NA
v_call: TRBV7-9
cdr3_aa: CASADRYFPTRRNTIYF
cdr3_nt: TGTGCCAGCGCTGACAGGTACTTCCCTACTCGGCGAAACACCATATATTTT

d_call: TRBD2
j_call: TRBJ2-1
clone_size: few
v_call: TRBV7-9
cdr3_aa: CASSLAQGGGNTEQFF
cdr3_nt: TGTGCCAGCAGCTTAGCTCAGGGCGGGGGGAATACCGAGCAGTTCTTC

d_call: TRBD2
j_call: TRBJ2-2
clone_size: NA
v_call: TRBV18
cdr3_aa: CASSQTLLAGASNTGELFF
cdr3_nt: TGTGCCAGCTCACAAACTTTACTAGCGGGAGCTTCGAACACCGGGGAGCTGTTTTTT

d_call: TRBD1
j_call: TRBJ1-3
clone_size: NA
v_call: TRBV28
cdr3_aa: CASRSRGPGNTIYF
cdr3_nt: TGTGCCAGCAGATCGAGGGGGCCTGGAAACACCATATATTTT

d_call: TRBD2
j_call: TRBJ2-1
clone_size: NA
v_call: TRBV13
cdr3_aa: CASSFKRSGRVYNEQFF
cdr3_nt: TGTGCCAGCAGCTTTAAACGGAGCGGGAGGGTGTACAATGAGCAGTTCTTC

d_call: NA
j_call: TRBJ2-1
clone_size: once
v_call: TRBV9
cdr3_aa: CASSPRGQYNEQFF
cdr3_nt: TGTGCCAGCAGCCCCCGCGGACAATACAATGAGCAGTTCTTC

d_call: TRBD2
j_call: TRBJ2-7
clone_size: NA
v_call: TRBV7-8
cdr3_aa: CASSGGLAGVWEQYF
cdr3_nt: TGTGCCAGCAGCGGCGGACTAGCGGGAGTGTGGGAGCAGTACTTC

d_call: NA
j_call: TRBJ2-7
clone_size: once
v_call: TRBV6-4
cdr3_aa: CASSVQSSYEQYF
cdr3_nt: TGTGCCAGCAGTGTACAGAGCTCCTACGAGCAGTACTTC

d_call: NA
j_call: TRBJ2-7
clone_size: NA
v_call: TRBV9
cdr3_aa: CASSPRSGNYEQYF
cdr3_nt: TGTGCCAGCAGCCCCCGTAGCGGAAACTACGAGCAGTACTTC

d_call: NA
j_call: TRBJ1-1
clone_size: NA
v_call: TRBV2
cdr3_aa: CASSLGASANTEAFF
cdr3_nt: TGTGCCAGCAGTCTTGGGGCATCGGCGAACACTGAAGCTTTCTTT

d_call: NA
j_call: TRBJ1-5
clone_size: NA
v_call: TRBV12-5
cdr3_aa: CASGLFTGTTYNQPQHF
cdr3_nt: TGTGCTAGTGGTTTGTTTACCGGGACAACTTACAATCAGCCCCAGCATTTT

d_call: TRBD2
j_call: TRBJ2-1
clone_size: NA
v_call: TRBV7-9
cdr3_aa: CASSSRTSGSSYNEQFF
cdr3_nt: TGTGCCAGCAGCTCACGGACTAGCGGGAGCTCCTACAATGAGCAGTTCTTC

d_call: TRBD2
j_call: TRBJ2-2
clone_size: NA
v_call: TRBV5-1
cdr3_aa: CASSSFSSGLTAGELFF
cdr3_nt: TGCGCCAGCAGCTCCTTTTCTAGCGGCCTGACCGCGGGGGAGCTGTTTTTT

d_call: TRBD1
j_call: TRBJ2-5
clone_size: NA
v_call: TRBV15
cdr3_aa: CATSSPGTGGARETQYF
cdr3_nt: TGTGCCACCAGCAGCCCCGGGACAGGGGGCGCAAGGGAGACCCAGTACTTC

d_call: TRBD1
j_call: TRBJ1-2
clone_size: NA
v_call: TRBV18
cdr3_aa: CASSPRRGQGVNSNYGYTF
cdr3_nt: TGTGCCAGCTCACCACGGCGTGGACAGGGGGTGAACTCTAACTATGGCTACACCTTC

d_call: NA
j_call: TRBJ1-3
clone_size: few
v_call: TRBV11-3
cdr3_aa: CASSPGQGPGNTIYF
cdr3_nt: TGTGCCAGCAGCCCTGGGCAGGGGCCTGGAAACACCATATATTTT

d_call: NA
j_call: TRBJ2-7
clone_size: once
v_call: TRBV10-3
cdr3_aa: CAISGNDEQYF
cdr3_nt: TGTGCCATCAGCGGGAACGACGAGCAGTACTTC

d_call: NA
j_call: TRBJ2-5
clone_size: NA
v_call: TRBV20-1
cdr3_aa: CSARSPGAQYF
cdr3_nt: TGCAGTGCTAGAAGCCCGGGAGCCCAGTACTTC

d_call: NA
j_call: TRBJ2-1
clone_size: NA
v_call: TRBV5-8
cdr3_aa: CASSFNLAINEQFF
cdr3_nt: TGTGCCAGCAGCTTCAACCTAGCGATCAATGAGCAGTTCTTC

d_call: NA
j_call: TRBJ1-1
clone_size: once
v_call: TRBV2
cdr3_aa: CASSEMGGLITEAFF
cdr3_nt: TGTGCCAGCAGTGAAATGGGGGGGTTGATCACTGAAGCTTTCTTT

d_call: NA
j_call: TRBJ1-3
clone_size: NA
v_call: TRBV28
cdr3_aa: CASSLDGLSSGNTIYF
cdr3_nt: TGTGCCAGCAGTCTGGACGGACTTAGCTCTGGAAACACCATATATTTT

d_call: TRBD2
j_call: TRBJ2-7
clone_size: NA
v_call: TRBV7-2
cdr3_aa: CASSFGTSGGTYEQYF
cdr3_nt: TGTGCCAGCAGCTTCGGAACTAGCGGAGGAACCTACGAGCAGTACTTC

d_call: TRBD2
j_call: TRBJ2-1
clone_size: NA
v_call: TRBV6-4
cdr3_aa: CASSLTSGSYNEQFF
cdr3_nt: TGTGCCAGCAGCTTGACTAGCGGATCCTACAATGAGCAGTTCTTC

d_call: NA
j_call: TRBJ2-7
clone_size: NA
v_call: TRBV11-2
cdr3_aa: CASSAAGLTYEQYF
cdr3_nt: TGTGCCAGCAGCGCGGCAGGGCTTACCTACGAGCAGTACTTC

d_call: TRBD2
j_call: TRBJ2-1
clone_size: NA
v_call: TRBV5-1
cdr3_aa: CASSSVLAGGQNEQFF
cdr3_nt: TGCGCCAGCAGCTCTGTACTAGCGGGAGGGCAAAATGAGCAGTTCTTC

d_call: TRBD2
j_call: TRBJ2-3
clone_size: NA
v_call: TRBV30
cdr3_aa: CASQSRTSGRLLGTDTQYF
cdr3_nt: TGTGCCTCCCAATCGAGGACTAGCGGGAGACTACTCGGCACAGATACGCAGTATTTT

d_call: TRBD2
j_call: TRBJ2-7
clone_size: NA
v_call: TRBV5-1
cdr3_aa: CASRPSGISYEQYF
cdr3_nt: TGCGCCAGCAGGCCTAGCGGAATCTCCTACGAGCAGTACTTC

d_call: NA
j_call: TRBJ2-2
clone_size: NA
v_call: TRBV6-1
cdr3_aa: CASSDLVAGELFF
cdr3_nt: TGTGCCAGCAGTGATCTAGTCGCCGGGGAGCTGTTTTTT

d_call: NA
j_call: TRBJ1-2
clone_size: NA
v_call: TRBV30
cdr3_aa: CAWSVRQDYGYTF
cdr3_nt: TGTGCCTGGAGTGTACGCCAGGACTATGGCTACACCTTC

d_call: TRBD1
j_call: TRBJ1-2
clone_size: NA
v_call: TRBV28
cdr3_aa: CASSSGQIYGYTF
cdr3_nt: TGTGCCAGCAGTTCGGGACAGATCTATGGCTACACCTTC

d_call: TRBD2
j_call: TRBJ2-1
clone_size: NA
v_call: TRBV27
cdr3_aa: CASSLSLLAPYNEQFF
cdr3_nt: TGTGCCAGCAGTTTATCGTTACTAGCGCCCTACAATGAGCAGTTCTTC

d_call: TRBD1
j_call: TRBJ2-1
clone_size: NA
v_call: TRBV18
cdr3_aa: CASSLGQVLIPPHNEQFF
cdr3_nt: TGTGCCAGCTCACTGGGACAGGTCTTAATACCCCCCCACAATGAGCAGTTCTTC

d_call: NA
j_call: TRBJ1-4
clone_size: NA
v_call: TRBV15
cdr3_aa: CATSRGGSVEKLFF
cdr3_nt: TGTGCCACCAGCAGAGGAGGGAGTGTTGAAAAACTGTTTTTT

d_call: NA
j_call: TRBJ2-7
clone_size: NA
v_call: TRBV7-2
cdr3_aa: CASSLGGGVPSSYEQYF
cdr3_nt: TGTGCCAGCAGCTTAGGAGGCGGGGTCCCCAGCTCCTACGAGCAGTACTTC

d_call: NA
j_call: TRBJ2-3
clone_size: NA
v_call: TRBV27
cdr3_aa: CASSLLAESTDTQYF
cdr3_nt: TGTGCCAGCAGTTTGCTTGCGGAGAGCACAGATACGCAGTATTTT

d_call: TRBD1
j_call: TRBJ2-1
clone_size: NA
v_call: TRBV9
cdr3_aa: CASSVDTGTGVINEQFF
cdr3_nt: TGTGCCAGCAGCGTAGATACGGGGACAGGGGTAATCAATGAGCAGTTCTTC

d_call: NA
j_call: TRBJ1-5
clone_size: NA
v_call: TRBV2
cdr3_aa: CASSGNRHNSNQPQHF
cdr3_nt: TGTGCCAGCAGTGGTAACCGCCACAATAGCAATCAGCCCCAGCATTTT

d_call: TRBD1
j_call: TRBJ1-1
clone_size: NA
v_call: TRBV7-2
cdr3_aa: CASSLGMTGSFFAFF
cdr3_nt: TGTGCCAGCAGCTTAGGGATGACAGGGTCGTTTTTCGCTTTCTTT

d_call: NA
j_call: TRBJ2-7
clone_size: NA
v_call: TRBV4-3
cdr3_aa: CASSQDFICTGNCEQYF
cdr3_nt: TGCGCCAGCAGCCAAGATTTTATTTGTACAGGGAATTGCGAGCAGTACTTC

d_call: NA
j_call: TRBJ2-3
clone_size: NA
v_call: TRBV14
cdr3_aa: CASSQDRGQTSTDTQYF
cdr3_nt: TGTGCCAGCAGCCAAGATCGGGGACAAACTAGCACAGATACGCAGTATTTT

d_call: NA
j_call: TRBJ2-5
clone_size: NA
v_call: TRBV7-9
cdr3_aa: CASSWGEETQYF
cdr3_nt: TGTGCCAGCAGCTGGGGGGAAGAGACCCAGTACTTC

d_call: TRBD1
j_call: TRBJ1-1
clone_size: NA
v_call: TRBV6-6
cdr3_aa: CASTKGAVNTEAFF
cdr3_nt: TGTGCCAGCACCAAGGGGGCGGTGAACACTGAAGCTTTCTTT

d_call: NA
j_call: TRBJ1-1
clone_size: once
v_call: TRBV19
cdr3_aa: CASSPRQARVDTEAFF
cdr3_nt: TGTGCCAGTAGTCCGCGGCAAGCCAGGGTGGACACTGAAGCTTTCTTT